This is a list of T cell receptor beta chains from one sample in a study of T and B cells in COVID-19 patients. From the multiplex PCR reads, TCRdb called clonotypes with MiXCR, one entry per CDR3 protein. The table has about 10,000 distinct CDR3 sequences, approximately 31% seen once; the top ten hold over 15%. Input material: blood. The receptors were gathered from a human donor with active COVID-19. Both conserved end residues are trimmed from each CDR3.

CDR3 protein	CDR3 length	V gene	J gene
ASNTPRADSYEQY	13	TRBV6-2/TRBV6-3	TRBJ2-7
ATSRDVGNGYT	11	TRBV15	TRBJ1-2
ASSLTAPGELF	11	TRBV12-3/TRBV12-4	TRBJ2-2
ASSSLQGGNSPLH	13	TRBV5-1	TRBJ1-6
ASSLTGEAKNIQY	13	TRBV5-6	TRBJ2-4
ASSSSGGAPYSEQF	14	TRBV7-9	TRBJ2-1
ASRGLGGGETQY	12	TRBV6-5	TRBJ2-5
ASSLQEGPYEQY	12	TRBV11-1	TRBJ2-7
SSKISAGGSGANVLT	15	TRBV29-1	TRBJ2-6
ASRPASGGEETQY	13	TRBV27	TRBJ2-5
ASSFDPRTSGAYEQY	15	TRBV5-5	TRBJ2-7
SVETQGTYNEQF	12	TRBV29-1	TRBJ2-1
ASTEGDTGELF	11	TRBV6-4	TRBJ2-2
SVGEPGANGYT	11	TRBV29-1	TRBJ1-2
ASSFMKAQADTQY	13	TRBV28	TRBJ2-3
ATSRDRAGQAYEQY	14	TRBV15	TRBJ2-7
AIGGYSNQPQH	11	TRBV12-3/TRBV12-4	TRBJ1-5
ASSPGAGGEKLF	12	TRBV12-3/TRBV12-4	TRBJ1-4
SASLRQGTDTQY	12	TRBV20-1	TRBJ2-3
ASSAGGDYGPQH	12	TRBV6-1	TRBJ1-5
ASSITSGSGELF	12	TRBV5-1	TRBJ2-2
ASSEIGTGAYEQY	13	TRBV12-3/TRBV12-4	TRBJ2-7
ASSAETQY	8	TRBV6-2/TRBV6-3	TRBJ2-5
ASSYRTSGPETQY	13	TRBV19	TRBJ2-5
ATGSRDGGYT	10	TRBV27	TRBJ1-2
ASRGTGVYNSPLH	13	TRBV7-2	TRBJ1-6
ASSFDGGGT	9	TRBV5-6	TRBJ1-2
ATSMLAGGPGSGANVLT	17	TRBV15	TRBJ2-6
AISESVVGRGSPLH	14	TRBV6-1	TRBJ1-6
ASRKTGVSNQPQH	13	TRBV19	TRBJ1-5
ATGQKHYT	8	TRBV10-3	TRBJ1-2
ASSLGTSGGAADTQY	15	TRBV27	TRBJ2-3
ASSLVPGGYGYT	12	TRBV7-2	TRBJ1-2
ASAEVSGVVDEQF	13	TRBV6-2/TRBV6-3	TRBJ2-1
SARRGTQYYNEQF	13	TRBV20-1	TRBJ2-1
AISPGQGYSYEQY	13	TRBV10-3	TRBJ2-7
AISESVGSNQPQH	13	TRBV10-3	TRBJ1-5
ARSLTQVRTTNEKLF	15	TRBV5-3	TRBJ1-4
SARDNGVSYNEQF	13	TRBV20-1	TRBJ2-1
SAVQGRVTEAF	11	TRBV29-1	TRBJ1-1
ASWASGDLDTQY	12	TRBV7-9	TRBJ2-3